This entry describes one TCR beta chain. Unmatched junction bases numbered 6, after V lost 4 bases and J lost 5 bases. The CDR3 sequence is 15 residues long. Germline assignment: CDR1 SGHNT and CDR2 YYREEE (reference sequence). This specimen comes from a study of blood T cell repertoires in COVID-19. Measured with immunoSEQ multiplex PCR; TCRdb has only the in-frame clones, and not every one. The sample holds 250,000 or so clones, about three quarters seen once. The sample taken for sequencing was peripheral blood. The sequence was obtained from an elderly woman with acute or convalescent COVID-19. J is TRBJ1-6 and V is TRBV5-4; 7 bases agree with TRBD1. CDR3 region: CASSLGQVNNSPLHF. CDR3 bases: TGTGCCAGCAGCCTAGGACAGGTTAATAATTCACCCCTCCACTTT.